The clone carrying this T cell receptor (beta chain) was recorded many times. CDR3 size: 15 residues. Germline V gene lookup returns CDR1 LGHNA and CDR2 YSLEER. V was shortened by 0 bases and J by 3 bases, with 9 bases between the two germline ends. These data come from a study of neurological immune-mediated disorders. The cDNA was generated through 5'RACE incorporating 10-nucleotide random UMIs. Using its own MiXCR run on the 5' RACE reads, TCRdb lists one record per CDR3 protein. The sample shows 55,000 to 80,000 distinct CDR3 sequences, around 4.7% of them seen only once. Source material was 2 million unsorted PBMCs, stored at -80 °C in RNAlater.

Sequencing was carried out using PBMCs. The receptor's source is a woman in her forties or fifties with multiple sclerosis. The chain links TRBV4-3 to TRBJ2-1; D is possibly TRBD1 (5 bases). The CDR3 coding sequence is TGCGCCAGCAGCCAAGAAGGGGAATACTACAATGAGCAGTTCTTC. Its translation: CASSQEGEYYNEQFF.